This T cell receptor beta chain was captured by sequencing in a study of cytomegalovirus exposure and HLA in healthy donors. The study ran its PCR with 60 Vbeta and 13 Jbeta primers. The data were produced by immunoSEQ multiplex PCR, yet TCRdb's version contains in-frame clones alone and is incomplete. The repertoire holds approximately 120,000 clones, with around 82% as singletons. The CDR3 length is 13 residues. Germline lookup yields CDR1 LNHDA and CDR2 SQIVND (reference sequence). Trimming took off 1 base at V and 8 bases at J, with 11 bases between the two ends. V usage is TRBV19 and J usage is TRBJ1-1; D uncertain. The sample comprised PBMCs. The source of this sequence is a man in his forties in good health and CMV-seronegative. The CDR3 DNA is TGTGCCAGTAGTATAGTTCTCAGGCCCGAAGCTTTCTTT. This encodes CASSIVLRPEAFF.